This T cell receptor beta chain was sequenced for a study of beta chain features in type 1 diabetes. General study findings and limits: Type 1 diabetes patients had moderately but significantly shorter TCRB CDR3s in all four CD4+ subsets. VDJ junctions sequenced from type 1 diabetes patients showed fewer insertions and more deletions.

Investigators reverse transcribed all isolated RNA, so they sequenced expressed TCRB transcripts. The data were produced by immunoSEQ multiplex PCR, yet TCRdb's version contains in-frame clones alone and is incomplete. The table lists about 300,000 clones, less than 15% of them singletons, with roughly 0.015% in the top ten. Worth noting for this clone: The antigen remains unidentified.

This sequence originates from a woman younger than 30 with type 1 diabetes. Sequenced sample: naive CD4+ T cells from blood.

The CDR3 region is CASTPSGDSQPYEQYF. CDR3 in DNA: TGCGCCAGCACACCTTCGGGAGACAGCCAGCCCTACGAGCAGTACTTC. The chain carries TRBV5-1 and TRBJ2-7; possibly TRBD2 for D (6 bases). Trimming removed 6 bases at V and 2 bases at J, with 21 bases between. Germline V gives CDR1 SGHRS, CDR2 YFSETQ. This CDR3 is built from 16 residues.